The present T cell receptor beta chain was sequenced within a study of vaccination and CD4 T cells after COVID-19. Sequencing of DNA taken from cultured CD4+ T cells relied on the Oncomine TCR Beta short-read assay. TCRdb reanalysed the PCR reads using MiXCR and keeps one entry per CDR3 protein. The sample contains about 20,000 distinct CDR3 sequences, around half of which appear only once. The treatment here: approximately 10-day PBMC culture with coronavirus spike peptide pools or control peptides (ViraFEST assay). CDR3 length: 16 amino acids. V was pared by 2 bases and J by 6 bases, with 10 bases of the junction left unmatched. CDR1 is SEHNR, CDR2 FQNEAQ, per germline (reference sequence). About this clonotype: Its antigen remains unidentified.

This specimen was CD4+ T cells from blood, cultured in vitro, taken before SARS-CoV-2 vaccination. The TCR originated in a human donor who had recovered from COVID-19. The chain uses TRBV7-9 and TRBJ1-1; 9 bases are a match to TRBD1. The CDR3 DNA follows: TGTGCCAGCAGCTTAAGGGCCGGACAGGGGAATGCTGAAGCTTTCTTT. Translating it yields CASSLRAGQGNAEAFF.